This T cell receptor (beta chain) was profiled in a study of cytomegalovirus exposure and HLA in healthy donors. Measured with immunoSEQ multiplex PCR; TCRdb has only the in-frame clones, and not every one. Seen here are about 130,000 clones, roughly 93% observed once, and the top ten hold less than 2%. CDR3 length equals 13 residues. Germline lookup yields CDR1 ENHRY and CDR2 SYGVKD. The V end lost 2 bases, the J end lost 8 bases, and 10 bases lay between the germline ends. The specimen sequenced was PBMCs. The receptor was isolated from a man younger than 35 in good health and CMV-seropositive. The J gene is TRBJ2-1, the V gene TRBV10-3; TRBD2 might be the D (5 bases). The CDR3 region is CAISEMRDHEQFF. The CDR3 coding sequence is TGTGCCATCAGTGAGATGAGGGATCATGAGCAGTTCTTC.